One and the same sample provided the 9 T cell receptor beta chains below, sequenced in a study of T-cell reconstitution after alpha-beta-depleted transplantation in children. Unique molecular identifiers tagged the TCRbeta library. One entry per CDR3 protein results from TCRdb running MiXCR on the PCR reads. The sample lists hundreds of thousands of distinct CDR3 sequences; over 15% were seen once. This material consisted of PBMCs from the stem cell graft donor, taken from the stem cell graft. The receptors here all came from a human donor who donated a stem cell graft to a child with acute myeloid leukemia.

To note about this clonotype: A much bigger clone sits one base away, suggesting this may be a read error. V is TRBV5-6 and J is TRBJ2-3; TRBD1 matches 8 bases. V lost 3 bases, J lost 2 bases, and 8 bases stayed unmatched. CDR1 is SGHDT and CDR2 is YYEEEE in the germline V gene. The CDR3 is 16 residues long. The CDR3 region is CASSWPQGAFTDTQYF. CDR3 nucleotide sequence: TGTGCCAGCAGCTGGCCGCAGGGGGCCTTCACAGATACGCAGTATTTT. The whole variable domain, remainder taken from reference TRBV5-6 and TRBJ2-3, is DAGVTQSPTHLIKTRGQQVTLRCSPKSGHDTVSWYQQALGQGPQFIFQYYEEEERQRGNFPDRFSGHQFPNYSSELNVNALLLGDSALYLCASSWPQGAFTDTQYFGPGTRLTVL.

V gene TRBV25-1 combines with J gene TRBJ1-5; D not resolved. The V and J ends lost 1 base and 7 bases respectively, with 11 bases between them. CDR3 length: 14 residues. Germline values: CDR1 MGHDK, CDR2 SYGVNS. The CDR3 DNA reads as TGTGCCAGCAGTGAATTCGGGGTCGGACAGCCCCAGCATTTT. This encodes CASSEFGVGQPQHF.

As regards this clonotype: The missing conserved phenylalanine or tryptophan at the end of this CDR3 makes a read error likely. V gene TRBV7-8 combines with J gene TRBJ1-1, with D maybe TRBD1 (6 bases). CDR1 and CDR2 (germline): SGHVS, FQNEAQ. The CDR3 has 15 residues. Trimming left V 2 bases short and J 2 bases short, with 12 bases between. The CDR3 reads CASSLWAGDNTEAFS. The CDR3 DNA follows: TGTGCCAGCAGCTTATGGGCAGGGGATAACACTGAAGCTTTCTCT.

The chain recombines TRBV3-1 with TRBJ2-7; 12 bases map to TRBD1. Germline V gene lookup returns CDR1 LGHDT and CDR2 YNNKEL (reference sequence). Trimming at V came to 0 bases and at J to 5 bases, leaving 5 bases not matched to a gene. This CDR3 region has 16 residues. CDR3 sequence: CASSQDLGTGGNEQYF. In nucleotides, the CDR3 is TGTGCCAGCAGCCAAGATCTAGGGACAGGGGGCAACGAGCAGTACTTC.

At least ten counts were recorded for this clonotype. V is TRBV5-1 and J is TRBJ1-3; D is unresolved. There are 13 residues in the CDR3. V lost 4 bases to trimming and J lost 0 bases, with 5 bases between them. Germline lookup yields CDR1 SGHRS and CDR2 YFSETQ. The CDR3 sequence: CASSESSGNTIYF. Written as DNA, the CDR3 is TGCGCCAGCAGCGAGAGCTCTGGAAACACCATATATTTT.

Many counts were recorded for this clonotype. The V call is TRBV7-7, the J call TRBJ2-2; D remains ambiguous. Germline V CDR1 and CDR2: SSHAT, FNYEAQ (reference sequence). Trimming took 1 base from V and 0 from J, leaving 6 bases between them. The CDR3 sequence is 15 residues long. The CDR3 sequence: CASSLGQTNTGELFF. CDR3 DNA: TGTGCCAGCAGCTTAGGGCAGACGAACACCGGGGAGCTGTTTTTT.

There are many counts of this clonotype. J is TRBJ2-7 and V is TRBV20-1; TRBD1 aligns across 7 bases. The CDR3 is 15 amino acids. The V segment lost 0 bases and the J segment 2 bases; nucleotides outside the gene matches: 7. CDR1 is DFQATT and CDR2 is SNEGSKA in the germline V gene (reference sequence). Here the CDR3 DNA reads TGCAGTGCTAGAGACCGGGACAGTTTTACCTACGAGCAGTACTTC. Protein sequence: CSARDRDSFTYEQYF.

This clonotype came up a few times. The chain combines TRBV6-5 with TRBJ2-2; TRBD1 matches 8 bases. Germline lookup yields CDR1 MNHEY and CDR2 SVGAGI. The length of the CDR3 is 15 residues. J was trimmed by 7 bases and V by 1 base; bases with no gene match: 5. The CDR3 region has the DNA TGTGCCAGCAGTTACTGGACAGGGCAACACGGGGAGCTGTTTTTT. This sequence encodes CASSYWTGQHGELFF.

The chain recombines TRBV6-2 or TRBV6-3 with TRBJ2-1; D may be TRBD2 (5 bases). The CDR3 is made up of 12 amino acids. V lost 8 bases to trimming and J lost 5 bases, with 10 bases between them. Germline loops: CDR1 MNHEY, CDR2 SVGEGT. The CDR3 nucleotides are TGTGCCAGCTTGGACTTTCACAATGAGCAGTTCTTC. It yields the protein CASLDFHNEQFF.